The sample holds a few counts of the clone carrying this T cell receptor (beta chain). This sample stems from a study of identical twins. Germline CDR1 reads WNHNN; CDR2 reads SYGVQD (reference sequence). The germline V and J ends were trimmed by 8 bases and 5 bases, with 21 bases remaining between them. The CDR3 is 15 amino acids. From the 5' RACE reads, TCRdb called clonotypes with MiXCR, one entry per CDR3 protein. The sample holds around 510,000 distinct CDR3 sequences, 14% seen once. The sample was also reused in another study, on yellow fever vaccine responses in identical twins.

Sequenced material: CD4+ T cells sorted from blood. This clonotype originated in a woman aged 18-29 years in good health. J is TRBJ2-5 and V is TRBV10-1; D gene ambiguous. CDR3 sequence reads: CASGATVGLGETQYF. DNA of the CDR3: TGCGCCAGCGGAGCCACTGTGGGCCTAGGGGAGACCCAGTACTTC.